Given below is one T cell receptor beta chain in context. The CDR3 extends over 14 amino acids. Germline CDR1 and CDR2: MNHNY and SVGAGI (reference sequence). The J segment lost 3 bases and the V segment lost 5 bases, leaving 3 bases of the junction unmatched. This entry comes from a study of control samples from healthy donors and cancer patients. Assay used: immunoSEQ multiplex PCR; TCRdb lists only in-frame clones, some missing. This table holds 150,000 to 160,000 clones, over 85% found once. The sample was blood. The chain recombines TRBV6-6 with TRBJ1-5; TRBD1 aligns across 8 bases. The TCR was taken from a man aged 50-59 years in good health. The chain's CDR3 is CASSPQGVNQPQHF. CDR3 DNA sequence: TGTGCCAGCAGTCCACAGGGGGTCAATCAGCCCCAGCATTTT.